The present entry profiles one T cell receptor beta chain with its context. The data derive from a study of blood T cell repertoires in COVID-19. In the original analysis: Estimation of nucleated cell counts relied on the amplification of reference gene primers. Here immunoSEQ multiplex PCR was the method, and the copy in TCRdb shows in-frame clones only, minus some. V and J calls and clone size are as listed in that table; D and trimming were resolved from the DNA. The top ten clones hold 6.2% of a sample with 39,000 or so clones, 80% to 90% of them seen once. CDR3 size: 12 residues. CDR1 is MNHEY and CDR2 is SVGAGI in the germline V gene. V was shortened by 6 bases and J by 4 bases, with 8 bases between the two germline ends.

The source is a human donor in a cohort sampled during active COVID-19. Input material: peripheral blood. The chain has TRBV6-5 and TRBJ2-3, with D possibly TRBD2 on 5 matching bases. DNA for the CDR3: TGTGCCAGCAGCGGGGATTCAGATACGCAGTATTTT. Its protein product is CASSGDSDTQYF.